A selection of T cell receptor beta chains follows, all from one sample in a study of cytomegalovirus exposure and HLA in healthy donors. Measured with immunoSEQ multiplex PCR; TCRdb has only the in-frame clones, and not every one. The repertoire has some 100,000 clones, approximately 85% of them found once; the top ten carry approximately 4.9%. The sequenced sample was PBMCs. The receptors come from a man aged 18 to 30 in good health and CMV-seronegative. Both conserved end residues are part of each CDR3. D genes are given only for firm matches. Not all rows give a size; the values are once, few, many and, for expanded clones, a class.

v_gene: TRBV9; abundance: .; d_gene: TRBD2; j_gene: TRBJ2-7; len: 14; CDR3nt: TGTGCCAGCAGCGGGACTAGCCCAGGGTACGAGCAGTACTTC; CDR3aa: CASSGTSPGYEQYF
v_gene: TRBV5-3; abundance: few; d_gene: TRBD1; j_gene: TRBJ2-7; len: 15; CDR3nt: TGTGCCAGAAGCCTGGGAGGACAGGGGAACACCGAGCAGTACTTC; CDR3aa: CARSLGGQGNTEQYF
v_gene: TRBV7-8; abundance: once; d_gene: .; j_gene: TRBJ2-2; len: 12; CDR3nt: TGTGCCAGCAGCTTATATCCCGGGGAGCTGTTTTTT; CDR3aa: CASSLYPGELFF
v_gene: TRBV30; abundance: few; d_gene: .; j_gene: TRBJ2-7; len: 13; CDR3nt: TGTGCCTGGAGTCTAGGTGGATCCTACGAGCAGTACTTC; CDR3aa: CAWSLGGSYEQYF
v_gene: TRBV30; abundance: .; d_gene: .; j_gene: TRBJ2-7; len: 12; CDR3nt: TGTGCCTGGAGTGTTCATTCCTACGAGCAGTACTTC; CDR3aa: CAWSVHSYEQYF
v_gene: TRBV5-3; abundance: .; d_gene: .; j_gene: TRBJ2-2; len: 15; CDR3nt: TGTGCCAGAAGCTGGGGGGGCGATTTCACCGGGGAGCTGTTTTTT; CDR3aa: CARSWGGDFTGELFF
v_gene: TRBV10-1; abundance: .; d_gene: .; j_gene: TRBJ2-1; len: 13; CDR3nt: TGCGCCAGCAGTGAGTCGGGTAGAACTACGCAGTTCTTC; CDR3aa: CASSESGRTTQFF
v_gene: TRBV10-3; abundance: .; d_gene: TRBD2; j_gene: TRBJ2-3; len: 14; CDR3nt: TGTGCCATCAGTGCACTAGCGGGAACAGATACGCAGTATTTT; CDR3aa: CAISALAGTDTQYF
v_gene: TRBV9; abundance: .; d_gene: .; j_gene: TRBJ1-1; len: 14; CDR3nt: TGTGCCAGCAGCGTGAACCCAGGGGTCGGTGAGGCTTTCTTT; CDR3aa: CASSVNPGVGEAFF
v_gene: TRBV28; abundance: once; d_gene: .; j_gene: TRBJ1-1; len: 14; CDR3nt: TGTGCCAGCAGTTTGCCATCGGGGGGACGCGAAGCTTTCTTT; CDR3aa: CASSLPSGGREAFF
v_gene: TRBV10-3; abundance: .; d_gene: .; j_gene: TRBJ2-2; len: 15; CDR3nt: TGTGCCATCAGTGAGTCGAGCACGAACACCGGGGAGCTGTTTTTT; CDR3aa: CAISESSTNTGELFF
v_gene: TRBV7-2; abundance: .; d_gene: .; j_gene: TRBJ2-7; len: 14; CDR3nt: TGTGCCAGCAGCCCGAGATACAGGGCGTACGAGCAGTACTTC; CDR3aa: CASSPRYRAYEQYF
v_gene: TRBV19; abundance: few; d_gene: TRBD2; j_gene: TRBJ2-7; len: 15; CDR3nt: TGTGCCAGTAGTCCTGGACTAGCGAGGTCCCACGAGCAGTACTTC; CDR3aa: CASSPGLARSHEQYF
v_gene: TRBV6-9; abundance: few; d_gene: .; j_gene: TRBJ2-7; len: 13; CDR3nt: TGTGCCAGCTTTAGCGTGAGCTCCTACGAGCAGTACTTC; CDR3aa: CASFSVSSYEQYF
v_gene: TRBV13; abundance: .; d_gene: TRBD2; j_gene: TRBJ2-3; len: 16; CDR3nt: TGTGCCAGCAGCTTAACGCCAGCGGGAGTACCAGATACGCAGTATTTT; CDR3aa: CASSLTPAGVPDTQYF